This T cell receptor (beta chain) was recorded in a study of response to subunit inactivated influenza vaccine. A remark on this clonotype: The target antigen is unknown.

Findings and caveats of the study: T cells newly recruited by each seasonal influenza vaccination are few, the authors suggested.

Germline CDR1 is MNHNS and CDR2 is SASEGT. This CDR3 has 14 residues. V trimming: 10 bases; J trimming: 9 bases; junction bases outside the gene matches: 15. TCRdb called the RT-PCR reads again in MiXCR, with one record for every CDR3 protein. The sample holds approximately 170,000 distinct CDR3 sequences, about 15% seen once. The chain is built from TRBV6-1 and TRBJ2-1; TRBD2 aligns across 7 bases. The receptor was derived from a man aged 50 to 60 who received an inactivated influenza vaccine. The source material was CD8+ T cells sorted from PBMCs, sampled roughly 5 days after vaccination. CDR3 nucleotide sequence: TGTGCCACCAGACCCCCCCGGGAGGACGGTGAGCAGTTCTTC. Its protein product is CATRPPREDGEQFF.